Below are 23 T cell receptor beta chains sequenced from a single sample in a study of CD8 T cells in Susac syndrome. With random hexamers, reverse transcription was performed on about 0.5 to 1 ug of RNA. TCRdb passed the immunoSEQ multiplex PCR reads through MiXCR, listing each CDR3 protein once. The sample lists 120,000 to 150,000 distinct CDR3 sequences, 85% to 95% occurring once. The material sequenced was CD4+ T cells from PBMCs. These receptors all come from a human donor with multiple sclerosis.

The table lists this clonotype with a few counts. The gene calls are TRBV5-1 and TRBJ2-4; tentatively, D is TRBD1 or TRBD2 (5 bases each). The CDR3 extends over 16 amino acids. Germline V CDR1 and CDR2: SGHRS, YFSETQ. V shed 0 bases and J shed 1 base, with 11 bases lying between them. The CDR3 DNA sequence: TGCGCCAGCAGCTTGGAAACTAGGGGCGCCAAAAACATTCAGTACTTC. This translates into CASSLETRGAKNIQYF.

CDR3 in amino acids: CSAQTGRQIREQYF. DNA of the CDR3: TGCAGCGCCCAAACGGGACGACAGATACGCGAGCAGTACTTC. This chain joins TRBV29-1 and TRBJ2-7; D may match TRBD1 or TRBD2 (5 bases each). Trimming removed 7 bases from V and 6 bases from J, with 22 bases in between. The CDR3 is made up of 14 amino acids. Looked up from germline, CDR1 is SQVTM and CDR2 is ANQGSEA.

As DNA, the CDR3 is TGCGCCAGCAGCCAAGTTGCAGGGTCCGAAAAACTGTTTTTT. Protein: CASSQVAGSEKLFF. The J gene is TRBJ1-4, the V gene TRBV4-1; TRBD1 might be the D (5 bases). V was shortened by 1 base and J by 8 bases, with 11 bases between the two germline ends. CDR3 length: 14 residues. Germline V gene lookup returns CDR1 MGHRA and CDR2 YSYEKL.

This clonotype was observed once. This chain joins TRBV12-3 or TRBV12-4 and TRBJ2-3; perhaps TRBD2 as D (5 bases). The CDR3 is 13 amino acids. Trimming left V 10 bases short and J 2 bases short, with 13 bases between. CDR3 amino acids: CATLPRATDTQYF. CDR3 DNA: TGTGCCACCCTCCCGAGGGCCACAGATACGCAGTATTTT.

This sequence joins TRBV7-8 and TRBJ1-2; 9 bases align to TRBD1. The V and J ends lost 4 bases and 6 bases, in that order; junction bases with no gene match: 15. The germline V gene has CDR1 SGHVS and CDR2 FQNEAQ. The CDR3 has 17 amino acids. In DNA, the CDR3 is TGTGCCAGCAGCTATAAAGGCGGGGACAGGGAGAGAAATGGCTACACCTTC. This gives the protein CASSYKGGDRERNGYTF.

The chain has TRBV4-3 and TRBJ2-5; possible D gene TRBD1, 8 bases. The CDR3 spans 16 residues. V shed 0 bases and J shed 2 bases, with 13 bases lying between them. CDR1 and CDR2 (germline): LGHNA, YSLEER. The CDR3 DNA sequence: TGCGCCAGCAGCCAAGAGGGGGGGACAGGTCAAGAGACCCAGTACTTC. Its translation is CASSQEGGTGQETQYF.

The gene calls are TRBV28 and TRBJ2-7, with 7 positions matching TRBD2. Germline loops: CDR1 MDHEN, CDR2 SYDVKM. The CDR3 spans 14 residues. With V trimmed by 4 bases and J by 3 bases, 6 bases remained unmatched. CDR3 in amino acids: CASSWSGGLYEQYF. In nucleotides, the CDR3 is TGTGCCAGCAGTTGGTCGGGAGGCCTCTACGAGCAGTACTTC.

The rearrangement joins TRBV25-1 to TRBJ2-2; TRBD2 is a possible D gene (5 bases). CDR3 length equals 17 residues. Germline CDR1 MGHDK, CDR2 SYGVNS. V was trimmed by 7 bases and J by 3 bases, leaving 21 bases between them. This CDR3 reads CASTSRAGRWDTGELFF. The CDR3 coding sequence is TGTGCCAGCACCTCAAGGGCGGGCCGGTGGGACACCGGGGAGCTGTTTTTT.

The V gene is TRBV20-1, the J gene TRBJ2-1, with TRBD1 as a possible D gene (6 bases). The CDR3 contains 14 residues. Trimming removed 4 bases at V and 8 bases at J, with 18 bases between. The germline V gene encodes CDR1 DFQATT and CDR2 SNEGSKA (reference sequence). CDR3 in DNA: TGCAGTGCTATGGGGGCGAGGAGGTGGGATGAGCAGTTCTTC. Its translation is CSAMGARRWDEQFF.

The rearrangement uses TRBV27 and TRBJ2-1; the D gene is possibly TRBD1 (6 bases). CDR1 and CDR2 (germline): MNHEY, SMNVEV (reference sequence). The CDR3 is 15 residues long. Trimming pared 6 bases from V and 3 bases from J, leaving 15 bases between. The CDR3 sequence: CASRTGSGFYNEQFF. The CDR3 nucleotides are TGTGCCAGCAGAACAGGGTCGGGGTTCTACAATGAGCAGTTCTTC.

The gene calls are TRBV20-1 and TRBJ2-3; no clear D gene. The V and J ends lost 0 bases and 7 bases respectively, with 8 bases between them. The CDR3 consists of 12 residues. Germline V CDR1 and CDR2: DFQATT, SNEGSKA (reference sequence). The CDR3 loop reads CSARDSLNTQYF. CDR3 DNA: TGCAGTGCTAGAGATTCGCTGAATACGCAGTATTTT.

This chain uses TRBV12-3 or TRBV12-4 with TRBJ2-7; weak D call: TRBD1 (6 bases). The CDR3 is made up of 14 amino acids. Trimming stripped 6 bases from V and 0 bases from J, with 12 bases between. CDR3 in amino acids: CASRARGSSYEQYF. CDR3 nucleotide sequence: TGTGCCAGCAGGGCCAGGGGAAGCTCCTACGAGCAGTACTTC.

V is TRBV24-1 and J is TRBJ1-2; D is unresolved. Germline assignment: CDR1 KGHDR and CDR2 SFDVKD. The CDR3 runs to 11 residues. Trimming shortened V by 1 base and J by 7 bases, and 3 bases separated the two germline ends. Written as DNA, the CDR3 is TGTGCCACCAGTGATTTTGGTGGCTACACCTTC. The encoded protein is CATSDFGGYTF.

This chain uses TRBV7-2 with TRBJ2-1; a weak D match, TRBD1 (7 bases). Deletions cut 4 bases from V and 1 base from J, with 14 bases between. The length of the CDR3 is 16 residues. Germline V gives CDR1 SGHTA, CDR2 FQGNSA. CDR3 in DNA: TGTGCCAGCAGCTCCCAGGGGGGAATTTCCTACAATGAGCAGTTCTTC. Its translation: CASSSQGGISYNEQFF. The full variable domain, with the rest looked up from reference TRBV7-2 and TRBJ2-1, is GAGVSQSPSNKVTEKGKDVELRCDPISGHTALYWYRQSLGQGLEFLIYFQGNSAPDKSGLPSDRFSAERTGGSVSTLTIQRTQQEDSAVYLCASSSQGGISYNEQFFGPGTRLTVL.

The chain carries TRBV28 and TRBJ1-2, with a possible D match to TRBD1 (5 bases). Germline CDR1 and CDR2: MDHEN and SYDVKM. The CDR3 runs 16 residues. The ends were cut back, 6 bases at V and 5 bases at J, with 22 bases in the middle. The DNA of the CDR3 is TGTGCCAGCAGCTCTTTCGCTTCGGGGCAGTATTATGGCTACACCTTC. Translated, it gives CASSSFASGQYYGYTF.

CDR3 bases: TGCAGCGGCGGACAGGGAGGCAGGGCCTATGGCTACACCTTC. Translation: CSGGQGGRAYGYTF. V is TRBV29-1 and J is TRBJ1-2; 8 positions agree with TRBD1. The length of the CDR3 is 14 residues. V lost 7 bases and J lost 4; bases outside the gene matches: 11. Per germline, CDR1 SQVTM and CDR2 ANQGSEA.

This sequence joins TRBV29-1 and TRBJ1-5; D call uncertain. Germline V gene lookup returns CDR1 SQVTM and CDR2 ANQGSEA. The germline V and J ends were trimmed by 4 bases and 1 base, with 11 bases remaining between them. This CDR3 region has 14 residues. CDR3 region: CSVVYGVSNQPQHF. Written as DNA, the CDR3 is TGCAGCGTTGTATATGGTGTCAGCAATCAGCCCCAGCATTTT.

The J gene is TRBJ2-2, the V gene TRBV4-3; D may be TRBD1 or TRBD2 (6 bases each). This CDR3 is built from 15 residues. V shed 2 bases and J shed 3 bases, with 10 bases lying between them. Germline values: CDR1 LGHNA, CDR2 YSLEER. The CDR3 protein is CASSQIGGHTGELFF. The CDR3 region has the DNA TGCGCCAGCAGCCAAATTGGGGGGCACACCGGGGAGCTGTTTTTT.

This chain joins TRBV20-1 and TRBJ1-1; a possible D gene is TRBD1 (6 bases). The V end was cut by 6 bases, the J end by 1 base, with 15 bases between. The CDR3 extends over 14 amino acids. CDR1 and CDR2 from the germline V gene are DFQATT and SNEGSKA (reference sequence). The CDR3 region is CSAKTGTRNTEAFF. DNA for the CDR3: TGCAGTGCGAAAACCGGGACACGGAACACTGAAGCTTTCTTT.

The chain employs TRBV29-1 and TRBJ1-2; D is perhaps TRBD1 (5 bases). The CDR3 has 12 residues. Germline assignment: CDR1 SQVTM and CDR2 ANQGSEA. V was clipped by 3 bases and J by 3 bases, with 8 bases between them. CDR3 in DNA: TGCAGCGTTGACAGGGACGACTATGGCTACACCTTC. This codes for CSVDRDDYGYTF.

In its sample, this clonotype was seen once. The chain uses TRBV20-1 and TRBJ2-3; tentative D call: TRBD1 (6 bases). V gave up 3 bases and J gave up 2 bases, with 15 bases separating them. The CDR3 runs to 15 residues. Germline CDR1 reads DFQATT; CDR2 reads SNEGSKA (reference sequence). In DNA, the CDR3 is TGCAGTGCTAGTATATTGCAGGGGTACACAGATACGCAGTATTTT. Its translation: CSASILQGYTDTQYF.

The chain carries TRBV20-1 and TRBJ1-5; 8 bases align to TRBD1. CDR1 DFQATT and CDR2 SNEGSKA come from the germline V gene (reference sequence). With V trimmed by 0 bases and J by 3 bases, 10 bases remained unmatched. The CDR3 extends over 17 amino acids. The CDR3 here is CSARDFLGTGSNQPQHF. CDR3 DNA: TGCAGTGCTAGAGATTTTTTGGGGACAGGTTCCAATCAGCCCCAGCATTTT.

This clonotype is a singleton in its sample. This chain connects TRBV20-1 to TRBJ1-1; the D gene is possibly TRBD1 (6 bases). The CDR3 has 15 amino acids. V gave up 0 bases and J gave up 0 bases, with 11 bases separating them. Germline lookup yields CDR1 DFQATT and CDR2 SNEGSKA (reference sequence). For the CDR3, the DNA is TGCAGTGCTAGAGAAGGGTCAGGGGTGAACACTGAAGCTTTCTTT. Protein: CSAREGSGVNTEAFF.